This entry is about one T cell receptor beta chain. The antigen remains unidentified. At one end the junction does not follow the germline gene, possibly because of a read error. The CDR3 sequence is 14 residues long. In germline, CDR1 is LNHNV, CDR2 YYDKDF (reference sequence). This specimen comes from a study of metastatic and nonmetastatic thyroid tumors. Study summary: The study looked at repertoires side by side in blood and in tumor or nodule tissue from malignant and benign thyroid patients.

In the original processing: Between-group CDR3 differences, defined by clinicopathological status, yielded a distant-metastasis classifier for papillary thyroid cancer. TCRdb reassembled clones from the PCR reads with MiXCR. The V and J calls shown here were made by TCRdb, not taken from the authors' results. The repertoire includes roughly 5,600 clones, 30% to 35% of them detected once, and over 15% sits in the top ten. Thyroid surgery was preceded by no treatment in any patient. Study-wide findings and caveats: Within blood and tumor, benign nodules reportedly had significantly lower TCR beta diversity than malignant thyroid tumors did.

The sequenced sample was adjacent normal tissue. The V call is TRBV15, the J call TRBJ2-4, with D uncertain. This TCR was sampled from a female donor with papillary thyroid cancer or a benign thyroid nodule (not recorded which). Some clones in this sample may be carry-over from other donors' samples. CDR3: CATSITAPSNIQDF. In DNA form, the CDR3 reads TGTGCCACCAGCATAACCGCGCCGTCAAACATTCAGGACTTC.